The clone carrying this T cell receptor (beta chain) was counted at least ten times. Its matching antigen is unknown. Thyroid ultrasound, orbital computed tomography, clinical symptoms, and serum thyroxine and TRAb underpinned diagnoses. Source material for PBMCs was over 8 ml fresh peripheral blood. Germline V gives CDR1 SGHVS, CDR2 FQNEAQ. V lost 5 bases to trimming and J lost 0 bases, with 13 bases between them. CDR3 size: 15 residues. What was amplified from RNA transcripts were TCR beta CDR3 regions. In the first-round RT-PCR of the TCR CDR3, the HTBI primer set was used. In TCRdb, the multiplex PCR reads were re-called with MiXCR into one record per CDR3 protein. The sample lists roughly 380,000 distinct CDR3 sequences; about 15% were seen once. The data originate from a study of T cells in Graves' hyperthyroidism and ophthalmopathy. General study points: Most clonotypes expanded in the thyroid (above 0.001) were also present in blood.

The sequence was obtained from a woman between 55 and 75 years old with Graves' hyperthyroidism. This chain links TRBV7-8 with TRBJ1-1; no firm D call. The sample comprised blood. This chain's CDR3 is CASSPSTWVNTEAFF. The CDR3 DNA sequence: TGTGCCAGCAGCCCGTCAACTTGGGTGAACACTGAAGCTTTCTTT. Together with reference TRBV7-8 and TRBJ1-1, the CDR3 gives the full variable domain: GAGVSQSPRYKVAKRGQDVALRCDPISGHVSLFWYQQALGQGPEFLTYFQNEAQLDKSGLPSDRFFAERPEGSVSTLKIQRTQQEDSAVYLCASSPSTWVNTEAFFGQGTRLTVV.